The next 7 T cell receptor beta chains were all read from a single sample in a study of T cells in Graves' hyperthyroidism and ophthalmopathy. From RNA transcripts, TCR beta CDR3 regions were amplified. The HTBI set primed first-round TCR CDR3 RT-PCR. TCRdb itself ran the multiplex PCR reads through MiXCR, one entry per CDR3 protein. The repertoire holds 500,000 to 650,000 distinct CDR3 sequences, with over 45% as singletons. Sequences were obtained from peripheral blood or thyroid tissue (not recorded which). The origin of the receptors is an adult woman with Graves' disease, either hyperthyroidism or ophthalmopathy (not recorded which).

This clonotype was detected ten times or more. This chain's CDR3 is CASSQGFKLNTEAFF. DNA of the CDR3: TGCGCCAGCAGCCAAGGATTCAAGCTGAACACTGAAGCTTTCTTT. The rearrangement joins TRBV4-1 to TRBJ1-1; D unresolved. V was clipped by 1 base and J by 0 bases, with 9 bases between them. CDR1 is MGHRA and CDR2 is YSYEKL in the germline V gene. The CDR3 length is 15 residues.

The chain employs TRBV27 and TRBJ2-7, with D perhaps matching TRBD2 (6 bases). The germline gives CDR1 MNHEY, CDR2 SMNVEV (reference sequence). Deletions cut 6 bases from V and 11 bases from J, with 20 bases between. The CDR3 totals 13 residues. The chain's CDR3 is CASRPTGPTGEYF. The DNA for the CDR3 is TGTGCCAGCAGGCCTACCGGGCCGACGGGGGAGTACTTC.

This clonotype was recorded at least ten times. CDR3 region: CASSLTGLDTGELFF. The CDR3 DNA reads as TGCGCCAGCAGCTTAACAGGGTTGGATACCGGGGAGCTGTTTTTT. J is TRBJ2-2 and V is TRBV5-1; weak D call: TRBD1 (6 bases). The CDR3 runs 15 residues. Trimming removed 2 bases at V and 5 bases at J, with 13 bases between. Looked up from germline, CDR1 is SGHRS and CDR2 is YFSETQ.

V usage is TRBV2 and J usage is TRBJ1-2; perhaps TRBD1 as D (5 bases). Germline V gene data show CDR1 as SNHLY and CDR2 as FYNNEI. V lost 7 bases to trimming and J lost 3 bases, with 15 bases between them. The CDR3 has 14 residues. CDR3 loop: CASKADRPYYGYTF. As DNA, the CDR3 is TGTGCCAGCAAGGCCGACAGACCTTACTATGGCTACACCTTC.

The chain carries TRBV29-1 and TRBJ1-2; D is uncertain. The CDR3 length is 14 residues. The V end lost 4 bases, the J end lost 7 bases, and 19 bases lay between the germline ends. Germline loops: CDR1 SQVTM, CDR2 ANQGSEA. CDR3: CSVVAPNFRPGYTF. The CDR3 coding sequence is TGCAGCGTTGTGGCCCCCAATTTCAGGCCTGGCTACACCTTC.

This clonotype was counted between two and nine times. The chain is built from TRBV28 and TRBJ2-6, with a possible D match to TRBD1 (5 bases). Germline V gives CDR1 MDHEN, CDR2 SYDVKM. Trimming removed 7 bases at V and 4 bases at J, with 11 bases between. The CDR3 sequence is 14 residues long. The CDR3 coding sequence is TGTGCCAGCATGGGGCATCTCGGGGCCAACGTCCTGACTTTC. Residues: CASMGHLGANVLTF.

This clonotype was counted many times. The chain employs TRBV10-3 and TRBJ2-5; 7 bases fit TRBD1. V was pared by 3 bases and J by 2 bases, with 3 bases of the junction left unmatched. Germline values: CDR1 ENHRY, CDR2 SYGVKD. The CDR3 totals 14 residues. DNA for the CDR3: TGTGCCATCAGTGATGGCAGGGGGCAAGAGACCCAGTACTTC. The encoded protein is CAISDGRGQETQYF.